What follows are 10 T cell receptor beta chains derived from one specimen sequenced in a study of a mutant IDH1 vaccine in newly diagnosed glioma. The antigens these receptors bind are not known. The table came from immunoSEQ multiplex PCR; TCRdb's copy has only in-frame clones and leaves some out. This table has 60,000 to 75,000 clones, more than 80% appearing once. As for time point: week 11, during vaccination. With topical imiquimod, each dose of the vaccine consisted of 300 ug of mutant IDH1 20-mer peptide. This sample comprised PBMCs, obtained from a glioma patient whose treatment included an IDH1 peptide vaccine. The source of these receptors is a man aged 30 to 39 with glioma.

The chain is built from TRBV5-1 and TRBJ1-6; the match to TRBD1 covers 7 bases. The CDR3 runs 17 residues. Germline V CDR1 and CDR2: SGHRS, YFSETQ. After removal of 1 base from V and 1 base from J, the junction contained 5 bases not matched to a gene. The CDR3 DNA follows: TGCGCCAGCAGCTTGACAGGGGAGAGGTCCTATAATTCACCCCTCCACTTT. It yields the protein CASSLTGERSYNSPLHF.

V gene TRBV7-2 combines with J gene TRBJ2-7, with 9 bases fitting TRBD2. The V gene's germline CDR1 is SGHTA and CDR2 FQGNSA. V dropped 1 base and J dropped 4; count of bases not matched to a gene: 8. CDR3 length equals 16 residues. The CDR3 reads CASSLVGLAGSYEQYF. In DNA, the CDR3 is TGTGCCAGCAGCTTAGTGGGTCTAGCGGGAAGTTACGAGCAGTACTTC.

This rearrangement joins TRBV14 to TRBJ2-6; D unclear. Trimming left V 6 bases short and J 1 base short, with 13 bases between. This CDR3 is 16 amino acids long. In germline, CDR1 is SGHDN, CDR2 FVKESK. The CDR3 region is CASRAIKGSGANVLTF. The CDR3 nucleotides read TGTGCCAGCAGAGCTATCAAAGGGTCTGGGGCCAACGTCCTGACTTTC.

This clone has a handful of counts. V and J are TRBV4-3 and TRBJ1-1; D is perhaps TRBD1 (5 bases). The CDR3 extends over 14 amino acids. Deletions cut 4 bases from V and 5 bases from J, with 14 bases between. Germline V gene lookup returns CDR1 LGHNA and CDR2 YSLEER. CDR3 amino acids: CASSPRGDLTEAFF. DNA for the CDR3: TGCGCCAGCAGCCCAAGGGGAGATCTTACTGAAGCTTTCTTT.

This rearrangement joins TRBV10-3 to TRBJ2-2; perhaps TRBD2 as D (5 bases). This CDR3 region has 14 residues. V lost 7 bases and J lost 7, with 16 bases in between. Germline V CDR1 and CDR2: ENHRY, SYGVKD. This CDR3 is CAITPGEENGELFF. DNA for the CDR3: TGTGCCATCACTCCCGGGGAAGAAAACGGGGAGCTGTTTTTT.

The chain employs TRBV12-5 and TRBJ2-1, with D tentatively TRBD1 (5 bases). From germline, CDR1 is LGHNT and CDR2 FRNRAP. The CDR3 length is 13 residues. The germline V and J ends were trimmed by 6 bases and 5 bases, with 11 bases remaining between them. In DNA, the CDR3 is TGTGCTAGTGGCCCGACGGACAACAATGAGCAGTTCTTC. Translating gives CASGPTDNNEQFF.

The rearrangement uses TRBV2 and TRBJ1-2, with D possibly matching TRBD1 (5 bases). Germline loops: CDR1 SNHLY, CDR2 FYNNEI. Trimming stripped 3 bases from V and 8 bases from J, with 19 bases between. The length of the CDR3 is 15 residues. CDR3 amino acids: CASSEGSREVDGYTF. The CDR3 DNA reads TGTGCCAGCAGTGAGGGGTCCAGGGAAGTGGACGGCTACACCTTC.

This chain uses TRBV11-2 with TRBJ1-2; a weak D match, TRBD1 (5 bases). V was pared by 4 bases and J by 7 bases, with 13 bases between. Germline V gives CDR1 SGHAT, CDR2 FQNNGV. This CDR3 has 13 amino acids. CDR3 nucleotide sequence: TGTGCCAGCAGCTCTGCGGGGGGTTTTGGCTACACCTTC. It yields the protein CASSSAGGFGYTF.

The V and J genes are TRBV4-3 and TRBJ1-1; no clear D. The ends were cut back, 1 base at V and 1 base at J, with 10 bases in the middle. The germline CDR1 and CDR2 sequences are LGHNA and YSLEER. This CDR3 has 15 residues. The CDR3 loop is CASSQAFEGNTEAFF. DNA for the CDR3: TGCGCCAGCAGCCAAGCGTTTGAGGGGAACACTGAAGCTTTCTTT.

CDR3 bases: TGCAGCGTTGGGGTCATAGGTGAGCAGTTCTTC. Its translation: CSVGVIGEQFF. The V gene is TRBV29-1, the J gene TRBJ2-1; unclear D gene. The V end was cut by 4 bases, the J end by 9 bases, with 10 bases between. CDR1 and CDR2 (germline): SQVTM, ANQGSEA. The length of the CDR3 is 11 residues.